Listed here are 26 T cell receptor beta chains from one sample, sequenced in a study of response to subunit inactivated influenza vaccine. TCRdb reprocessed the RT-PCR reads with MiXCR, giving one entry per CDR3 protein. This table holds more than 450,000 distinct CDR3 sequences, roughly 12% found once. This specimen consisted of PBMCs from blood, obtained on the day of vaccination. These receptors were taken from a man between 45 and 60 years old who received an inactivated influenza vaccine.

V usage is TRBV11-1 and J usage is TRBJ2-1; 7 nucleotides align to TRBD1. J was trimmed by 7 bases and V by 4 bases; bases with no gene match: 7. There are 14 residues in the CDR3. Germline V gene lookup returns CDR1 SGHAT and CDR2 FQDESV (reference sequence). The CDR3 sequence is CASSSISGGNEQFF. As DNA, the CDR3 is TGTGCCAGCAGCTCGATCTCAGGGGGTAATGAGCAGTTCTTC.

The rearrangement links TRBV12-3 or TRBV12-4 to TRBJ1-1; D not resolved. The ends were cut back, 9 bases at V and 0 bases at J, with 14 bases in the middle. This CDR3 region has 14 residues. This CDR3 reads CASFLGGMNTEAFF. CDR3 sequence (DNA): TGTGCCAGTTTTCTGGGCGGCATGAACACTGAAGCTTTCTTT.

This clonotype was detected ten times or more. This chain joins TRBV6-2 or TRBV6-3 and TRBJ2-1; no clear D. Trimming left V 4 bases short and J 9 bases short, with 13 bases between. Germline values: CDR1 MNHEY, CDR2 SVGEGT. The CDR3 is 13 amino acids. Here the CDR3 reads CASSLRGLGEQFF. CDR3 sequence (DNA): TGTGCCAGCAGTTTGAGAGGTTTGGGTGAGCAGTTCTTC.

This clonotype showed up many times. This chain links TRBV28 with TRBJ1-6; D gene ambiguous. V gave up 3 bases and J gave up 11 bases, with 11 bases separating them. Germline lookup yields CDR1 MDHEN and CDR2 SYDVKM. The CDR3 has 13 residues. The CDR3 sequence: CASSFMNGAPLHF. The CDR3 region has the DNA TGTGCCAGCAGTTTCATGAACGGGGCACCCCTCCACTTT.

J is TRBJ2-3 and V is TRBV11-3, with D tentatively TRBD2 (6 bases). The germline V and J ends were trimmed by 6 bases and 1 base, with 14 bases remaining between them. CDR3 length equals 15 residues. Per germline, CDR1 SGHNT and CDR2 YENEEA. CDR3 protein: CASSAGTLGTDTQYF. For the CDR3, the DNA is TGTGCCAGCAGTGCCGGGACTTTAGGCACAGATACGCAGTATTTT.

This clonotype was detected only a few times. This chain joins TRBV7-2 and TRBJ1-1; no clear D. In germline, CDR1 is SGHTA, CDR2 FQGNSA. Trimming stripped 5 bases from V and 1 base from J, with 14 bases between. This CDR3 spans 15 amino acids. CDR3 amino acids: CASSPNPRWNTEAFF. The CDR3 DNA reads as TGTGCCAGCAGCCCCAACCCCCGGTGGAACACTGAAGCTTTCTTT. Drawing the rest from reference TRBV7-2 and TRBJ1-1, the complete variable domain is GAGVSQSPSNKVTEKGKDVELRCDPISGHTALYWYRQSLGQGLEFLIYFQGNSAPDKSGLPSDRFSAERTGGSVSTLTIQRTQQEDSAVYLCASSPNPRWNTEAFFGQGTRLTVV.

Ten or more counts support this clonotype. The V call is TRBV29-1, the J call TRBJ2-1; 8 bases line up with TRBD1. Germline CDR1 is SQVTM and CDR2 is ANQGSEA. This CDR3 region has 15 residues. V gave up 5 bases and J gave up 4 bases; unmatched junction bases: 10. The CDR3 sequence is CSVRQGPNLYNEQFF. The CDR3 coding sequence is TGCAGCGTTCGACAGGGGCCCAATCTGTACAATGAGCAGTTCTTC.

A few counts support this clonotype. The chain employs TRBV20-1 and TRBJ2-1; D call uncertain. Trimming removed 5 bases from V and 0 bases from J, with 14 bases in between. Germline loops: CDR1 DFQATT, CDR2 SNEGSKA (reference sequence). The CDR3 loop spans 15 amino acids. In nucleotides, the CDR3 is TGCAGTGCTGGACCCCTACGCAGCTCCTACAATGAGCAGTTCTTC. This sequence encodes CSAGPLRSSYNEQFF.

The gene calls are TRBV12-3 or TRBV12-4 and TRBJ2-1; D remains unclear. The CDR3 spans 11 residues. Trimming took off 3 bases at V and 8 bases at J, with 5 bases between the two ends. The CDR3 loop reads CASSLRDEQFF. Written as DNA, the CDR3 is TGTGCCAGCAGTTTGAGAGATGAGCAGTTCTTC.

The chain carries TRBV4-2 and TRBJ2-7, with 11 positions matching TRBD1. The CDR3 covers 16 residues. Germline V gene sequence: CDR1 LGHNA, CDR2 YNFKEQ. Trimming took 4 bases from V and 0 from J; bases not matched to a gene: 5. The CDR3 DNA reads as TGTGCCAGCAGCCCAACCGGACAGGGGGCCTCCTACGAGCAGTACTTC. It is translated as CASSPTGQGASYEQYF.

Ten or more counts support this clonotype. Written as DNA, the CDR3 is TGCAGCGGTATGGACAGCACCTCTGGAAACACCATATATTTT. Encoded protein: CSGMDSTSGNTIYF. The chain couples TRBV29-1 to TRBJ1-3; D might be TRBD1 (6 bases). CDR3 length: 14 amino acids. V was pared by 7 bases and J by 0 bases, with 13 bases between. Germline loops: CDR1 SQVTM, CDR2 ANQGSEA.

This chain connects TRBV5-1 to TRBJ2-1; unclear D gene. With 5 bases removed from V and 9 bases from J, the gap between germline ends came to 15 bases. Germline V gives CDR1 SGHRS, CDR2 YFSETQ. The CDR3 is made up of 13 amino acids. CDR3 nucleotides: TGCGCCAGCAGTGATTCCAGGAGAGGTGAGCAGTTCTTC. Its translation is CASSDSRRGEQFF.

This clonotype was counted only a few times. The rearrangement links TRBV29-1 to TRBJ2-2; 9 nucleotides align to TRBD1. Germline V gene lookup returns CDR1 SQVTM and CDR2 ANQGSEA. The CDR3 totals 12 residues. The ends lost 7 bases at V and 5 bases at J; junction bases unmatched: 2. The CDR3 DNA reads TGCAGCGGGGACAGGGATACCGGGGAGCTGTTTTTT. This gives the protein CSGDRDTGELFF.

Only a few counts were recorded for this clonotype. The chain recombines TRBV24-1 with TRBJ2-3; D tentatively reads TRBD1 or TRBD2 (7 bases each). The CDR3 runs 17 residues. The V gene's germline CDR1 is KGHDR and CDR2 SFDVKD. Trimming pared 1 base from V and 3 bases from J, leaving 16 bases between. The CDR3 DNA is TGTGCCACCAGTGATTTTAGGGAGGGGGCCATTACAGATACGCAGTATTTT. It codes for CATSDFREGAITDTQYF.

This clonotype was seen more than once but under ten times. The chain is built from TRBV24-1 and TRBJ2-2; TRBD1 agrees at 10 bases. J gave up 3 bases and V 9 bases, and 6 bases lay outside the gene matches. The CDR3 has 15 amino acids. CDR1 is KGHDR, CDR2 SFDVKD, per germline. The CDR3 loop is CATSPGTGDTGELFF. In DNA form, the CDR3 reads TGTGCCACCTCTCCCGGGACAGGGGACACCGGGGAGCTGTTTTTT.

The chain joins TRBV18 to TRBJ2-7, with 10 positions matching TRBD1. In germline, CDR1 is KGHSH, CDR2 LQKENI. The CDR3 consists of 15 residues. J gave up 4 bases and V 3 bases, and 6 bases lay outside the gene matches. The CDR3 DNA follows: TGTGCCAGCTCACCCCCCGGGACAGGGGATTACGAGCAGTACTTC. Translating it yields CASSPPGTGDYEQYF.

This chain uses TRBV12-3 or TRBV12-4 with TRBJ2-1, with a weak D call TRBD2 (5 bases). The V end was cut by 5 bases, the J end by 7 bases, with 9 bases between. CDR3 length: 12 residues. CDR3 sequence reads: CASSTTRNEQFF. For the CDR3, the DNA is TGTGCCAGCAGTACCACTAGGAATGAGCAGTTCTTC.

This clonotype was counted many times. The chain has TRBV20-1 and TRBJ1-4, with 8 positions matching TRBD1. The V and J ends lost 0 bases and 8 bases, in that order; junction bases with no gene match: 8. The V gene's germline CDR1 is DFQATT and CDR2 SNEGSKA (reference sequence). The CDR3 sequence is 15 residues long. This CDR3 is CSARDSTGVGEKLFF. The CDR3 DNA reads TGCAGTGCTAGAGATTCGACAGGGGTCGGGGAAAAACTGTTTTTT.

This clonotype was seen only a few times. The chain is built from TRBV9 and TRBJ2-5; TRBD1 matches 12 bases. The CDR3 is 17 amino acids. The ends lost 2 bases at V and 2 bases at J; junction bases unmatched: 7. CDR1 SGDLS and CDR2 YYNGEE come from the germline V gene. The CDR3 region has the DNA TGTGCCAGCAGCGTGGAACCGGGACAGGGGGCTCAAGAGACCCAGTACTTC. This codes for CASSVEPGQGAQETQYF.

CDR3 nucleotides: TGCAGTGCTAGAGTGTTCAAGCGTATCACCTACAATGAGCAGTTCTTC. It specifies CSARVFKRITYNEQFF. The gene calls are TRBV20-1 and TRBJ2-1; D is unresolved. The CDR3 sequence is 16 residues long. The V gene's germline CDR1 is DFQATT and CDR2 SNEGSKA (reference sequence). Between the trimmed V and J ends, which lost 1 base and 2 bases, there was a span of 15 bases.

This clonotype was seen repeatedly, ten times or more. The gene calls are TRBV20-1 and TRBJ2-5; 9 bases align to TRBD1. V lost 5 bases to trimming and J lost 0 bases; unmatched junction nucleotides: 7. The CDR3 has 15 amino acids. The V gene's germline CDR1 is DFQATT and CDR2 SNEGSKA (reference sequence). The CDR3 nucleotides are TGCAGTGCTTCCGGGACAGGGCATCACCAAGAGACCCAGTACTTC. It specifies CSASGTGHHQETQYF.

CDR3 DNA: TGTGCCAGCAGCTTATTCCCAGACGGGGAGCTGTTTTTT. Translated: CASSLFPDGELFF. This chain joins TRBV7-9 and TRBJ2-2; D gene unclear. Trimming took 2 bases from V and 7 from J, leaving 8 bases between them. CDR3 length: 13 amino acids. Germline CDR1 SEHNR, CDR2 FQNEAQ (reference sequence).

As DNA, the CDR3 is TGTGCCACCAGCAGAGCTACTGCGCAGGGTGAAAAACTGTTTTTT. Its translation is CATSRATAQGEKLFF. The chain employs TRBV15 and TRBJ1-4; TRBD1 might be the D (5 bases). The CDR3 loop spans 15 amino acids. Germline CDR1 reads LNHNV; CDR2 reads YYDKDF (reference sequence). Trimming shortened V by 1 base and J by 7 bases, and 13 bases separated the two germline ends.

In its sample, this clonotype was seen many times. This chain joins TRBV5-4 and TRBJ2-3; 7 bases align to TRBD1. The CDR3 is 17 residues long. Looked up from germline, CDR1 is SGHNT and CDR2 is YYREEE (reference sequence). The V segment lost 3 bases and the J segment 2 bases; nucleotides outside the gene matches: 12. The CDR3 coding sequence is TGTGCCAGCAGCTCCTCGGGACAGAGGAAAATCACAGATACGCAGTATTTT. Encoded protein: CASSSSGQRKITDTQYF. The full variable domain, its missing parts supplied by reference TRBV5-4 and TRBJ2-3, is ETGVTQSPTHLIKTRGQQVTLRCSSQSGHNTVSWYQQALGQGPQFIFQYYREEENGRGNFPPRFSGLQFPNYSSELNVNALELDDSALYLCASSSSGQRKITDTQYFGPGTRLTVL.

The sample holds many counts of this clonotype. The CDR3 loop reads CASSSTGAQETQYF. The CDR3 DNA reads as TGTGCCAGCAGTTCCACAGGGGCCCAAGAGACCCAGTACTTC. This chain connects TRBV12-3 or TRBV12-4 to TRBJ2-5, with 7 positions matching TRBD1. With 4 bases clipped from V and 1 base from J, the junction kept 3 bases outside the gene matches. The CDR3 spans 14 residues.

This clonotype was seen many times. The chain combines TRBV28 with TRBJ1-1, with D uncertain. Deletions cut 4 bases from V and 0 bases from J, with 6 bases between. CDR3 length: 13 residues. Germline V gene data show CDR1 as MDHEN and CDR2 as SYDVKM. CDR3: CASSYRMNTEAFF. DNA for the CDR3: TGTGCCAGCAGTTATCGGATGAACACTGAAGCTTTCTTT.